What follows are 14 T cell receptor beta chains derived from one specimen sequenced in a study of T cell responses to AZD1222 COVID-19 vaccine. TCRdb keeps only in-frame clones here, not all; method: immunoSEQ multiplex PCR. The table records approximately 110,000 clones, around 90% of them present only once. Sample: peripheral blood, taken on day 0 of AZD1222 vaccination. All receptors derive from an adult in good health.

The chain links TRBV13 to TRBJ2-7; 13 bases match TRBD2. CDR1 and CDR2 from the germline V gene are PRHDT and FYEKMQ (reference sequence). This CDR3 has 15 residues. J gave up 5 bases and V 4 bases, and 5 bases lay outside the gene matches. The DNA of the CDR3 is TGTGCCAGCAGCTCGACCGGACTAGCGGGGGACGAGCAGTACTTC. This translates into CASSSTGLAGDEQYF.

The chain recombines TRBV13 with TRBJ2-4; tentatively, D is TRBD2 (6 bases). V lost 1 base and J lost 9, with 10 bases in between. The CDR3 contains 13 residues. Germline CDR1 PRHDT, CDR2 FYEKMQ (reference sequence). Here the CDR3 reads CASSLVGSGIQYF. The CDR3 DNA sequence: TGTGCCAGCAGCTTAGTCGGGAGTGGCATTCAGTACTTC. Complete variable domain (other parts from reference TRBV13 and TRBJ2-4): AAGVIQSPRHLIKEKRETATLKCYPIPRHDTVYWYQQGPGQDPQFLISFYEKMQSDKGSIPDRFSAQQFSDYHSELNMSSLELGDSALYFCASSLVGSGIQYFGAGTRLSVL.

The chain links TRBV30 to TRBJ1-5; 9 positions agree with TRBD1. This CDR3 contains 14 residues. J gave up 5 bases and V 0 bases, and 2 bases lay outside the gene matches. CDR1 and CDR2 (germline): GTSNPN, SVGIG (reference sequence). The CDR3 loop is CAWSVGQGHQPQHF. The CDR3 DNA reads as TGTGCCTGGAGTGTAGGACAGGGGCATCAGCCCCAGCATTTT.

The chain combines TRBV3-1 (or the pseudogene TRBV3-2) with TRBJ2-1; 9 bases line up with TRBD1. The CDR3 extends over 14 amino acids. Germline-derived CDR1 and CDR2 are LGHDT and YNNKEL (reference sequence). V trimming: 4 bases; J trimming: 7 bases; junction bases outside the gene matches: 5. The CDR3 DNA follows: TGTGCCAGCAGCCCCCGGGACAGGGATAATGAGCAGTTCTTC. This codes for CASSPRDRDNEQFF.

V gene TRBV6-5 combines with J gene TRBJ1-2; 7 bases map to TRBD1. The germline V gene encodes CDR1 MNHEY and CDR2 SVGAGI. The CDR3 consists of 12 residues. Germline trimming cut 10 bases from V and 4 bases from J; bases unmatched to any gene: 6. CDR3 coding DNA: TGTGCCACCGGGTCAGGGGGCTATGGCTACACCTTC. Translated, it gives CATGSGGYGYTF.

The chain couples TRBV4-3 to TRBJ2-7; either TRBD1 or TRBD2 may fit D (6 bases each). The V and J ends lost 0 bases and 3 bases respectively, with 15 bases between them. This CDR3 has 16 residues. The germline gives CDR1 LGHNA, CDR2 YSLEER. CDR3 sequence reads: CASSQENQQGLYEQYF. In DNA, the CDR3 is TGCGCCAGCAGCCAAGAAAATCAACAGGGACTCTACGAGCAGTACTTC.

This chain uses TRBV3-1 (or the pseudogene TRBV3-2) with TRBJ1-2, with D maybe TRBD1 (5 bases). This CDR3 is 15 amino acids long. Germline values: CDR1 LGHDT, CDR2 YNNKEL (reference sequence). Trimming pared 2 bases from V and 0 bases from J, leaving 10 bases between. The CDR3 spells CASSQLGTANYGYTF. The CDR3 DNA is TGTGCCAGCAGCCAACTCGGGACCGCTAACTATGGCTACACCTTC.

The chain links TRBV29-1 to TRBJ1-2, with D perhaps TRBD1 (6 bases). This CDR3 is 12 amino acids long. Trimming stripped 6 bases from V and 4 bases from J, with 12 bases between. Looked up from germline, CDR1 is SQVTM and CDR2 is ANQGSEA. As DNA, the CDR3 is TGCAGCGTCGCCGGACAGTTCTATGGCTACACCTTC. Translated, it gives CSVAGQFYGYTF.

This chain links TRBV18 with TRBJ1-4; 7 nucleotides match TRBD1. This CDR3 contains 14 residues. Germline CDR1 and CDR2: KGHSH and LQKENI. With 4 bases clipped from V and 4 bases from J, the junction kept 3 bases outside the gene matches. CDR3 in amino acids: CASSRDSNNEKLFF. The CDR3 DNA reads TGTGCCAGCTCACGGGACAGCAATAATGAAAAACTGTTTTTT.

The chain combines TRBV9 with TRBJ2-7; D possibly corresponds to TRBD1 (5 bases). This CDR3 has 13 residues. CDR1 and CDR2 (germline): SGDLS, YYNGEE. The ends were cut back, 2 bases at V and 6 bases at J, with 12 bases in the middle. The CDR3 here is CASSVIGAGEQYF. CDR3 in DNA: TGTGCCAGCAGCGTTATAGGGGCTGGCGAGCAGTACTTC. The whole variable domain, remainder taken from reference TRBV9 and TRBJ2-7, is DSGVTQTPKHLITATGQRVTLRCSPRSGDLSVYWYQQSLDQGLQFLIQYYNGEERAKGNILERFSAQQFPDLHSELNLSSLELGDSALYFCASSVIGAGEQYFGPGTRLTVT.

The chain joins TRBV21-1 to TRBJ1-6. TRBV21-1 is an annotated pseudogene. The CDR3 loop spans 19 amino acids. For the CDR3, the DNA is TGTGCCAGCAGCAAAGCTATCCTCCTGATATCAGCGGGGCATTCACCCCTCCACTTT. This translates into CASSKAILLISAGHSPLHF.

J is TRBJ1-1 and V is TRBV4-2, with 8 bases fitting TRBD1. The V and J ends lost 2 bases and 1 base, in that order; junction bases with no gene match: 6. Germline CDR1 reads LGHNA; CDR2 reads YNFKEQ. This CDR3 region has 16 residues. In DNA, the CDR3 is TGTGCCAGCAGCCAATCGACAGGGGCGGGGAACACTGAAGCTTTCTTT. Encoded protein: CASSQSTGAGNTEAFF.

The genes are TRBV27 and TRBJ2-4, with D uncertain. This CDR3 spans 16 amino acids. Trimming took 5 bases from V and 1 from J, leaving 15 bases between them. Germline values: CDR1 MNHEY, CDR2 SMNVEV (reference sequence). The CDR3 DNA sequence: TGTGCCAGCAGTGCACGGGTGGTTGGGGCCAAAAACATTCAGTACTTC. Translating gives CASSARVVGAKNIQYF.

This chain joins TRBV6-5 and TRBJ1-2; the D gene is possibly TRBD1 (5 bases). V dropped 0 bases and J dropped 4 bases, with 12 bases sitting between them. The CDR3 covers 15 residues. Germline V lookup: CDR1 MNHEY, CDR2 SVGAGI. The CDR3 DNA reads as TGTGCCAGCAGTTACTCCCTCGGGGGAGCCTATGGCTACACCTTC. Amino acids: CASSYSLGGAYGYTF.